Below are 24 T cell receptor beta chains sequenced from a single sample in a study of blood T cell repertoires in COVID-19. Sequencing used immunoSEQ multiplex PCR; TCRdb keeps in-frame clones, though not all of them. The profile covers 150,000 or so clones, with under 90% appearing a single time and 15% to 20% taken by the ten largest. The sequencing input was PBMCs or T cells enriched from blood (not recorded which). The receptors come from a man between 60 and 75 years old who had recovered from COVID-19.

The chain is built from TRBV28 and TRBJ1-3, with a weak D call TRBD1 (6 bases). This CDR3 contains 13 residues. Trimming took off 2 bases at V and 7 bases at J, with 9 bases between the two ends. The germline V gene encodes CDR1 MDHEN and CDR2 SYDVKM. For the CDR3, the DNA is TGTGCCAGCAGTTTAGACAGGAGGAACACCATATATTTT. Translation: CASSLDRRNTIYF.

This rearrangement joins TRBV7-2 to TRBJ2-1; 10 nucleotides line up with TRBD2. Losses at the gene ends were 5 bases for V and 4 bases for J; bases not matched to a gene: 5. CDR3 size: 15 residues. Germline V gives CDR1 SGHTA, CDR2 FQGNSA. In DNA, the CDR3 is TGTGCCAGCAGCCAGGGACTAGCGCCTTACAATGAGCAGTTCTTC. Translated, it gives CASSQGLAPYNEQFF.

This CDR3 reads CASSFTASETQYF. In DNA, the CDR3 is TGTGCCAGCAGCTTTACAGCTTCGGAGACCCAGTACTTC. The genes are TRBV7-8 and TRBJ2-5; D not certain. Trimming removed 3 bases from V and 5 bases from J, with 10 bases in between. Germline-derived CDR1 and CDR2 are SGHVS and FQNEAQ. CDR3 length equals 13 residues. Combining the CDR3 with reference TRBV7-8 and TRBJ2-5 gives the whole variable domain GAGVSQSPRYKVAKRGQDVALRCDPISGHVSLFWYQQALGQGPEFLTYFQNEAQLDKSGLPSDRFFAERPEGSVSTLKIQRTQQEDSAVYLCASSFTASETQYFGPGTRLLVL.

The chain carries TRBV20-1 and TRBJ2-4, with D tentatively TRBD1 (6 bases). The germline CDR1 and CDR2 sequences are DFQATT and SNEGSKA (reference sequence). CDR3 size: 14 residues. V shed 3 bases and J shed 0 bases, with 9 bases lying between them. The CDR3 DNA reads as TGCAGTGCTAGTACAGGGCTAGCCAAAAACATTCAGTACTTC. Translated: CSASTGLAKNIQYF.

This rearrangement joins TRBV24-1 to TRBJ2-3; 11 nucleotides agree with TRBD2. The CDR3 is 18 residues long. Germline values: CDR1 KGHDR, CDR2 SFDVKD. The V segment lost 2 bases and the J segment 1 base; nucleotides outside the gene matches: 7. The CDR3 sequence is CATSDSGTSGARTDTQYF. DNA for the CDR3: TGTGCCACCAGTGATTCCGGGACTAGCGGTGCTCGCACAGATACGCAGTATTTT.

The chain is built from TRBV7-3 and TRBJ2-3; 14 bases fit TRBD2. V gave up 4 bases and J gave up 2 bases; unmatched junction bases: 5. Germline values: CDR1 SGHTA, CDR2 FQGTGA. This CDR3 spans 17 amino acids. The CDR3 protein is CASSSGTSGSVTDTQYF. DNA of the CDR3: TGTGCCAGCAGCTCCGGGACTAGCGGGAGTGTCACAGATACGCAGTATTTT.

The genes are TRBV10-3 and TRBJ2-1, with 8 bases lining up with TRBD2. Trimming at V came to 3 bases and at J to 1 base, leaving 5 bases not matched to a gene. The germline V gene has CDR1 ENHRY and CDR2 SYGVKD. The CDR3 is made up of 16 amino acids. DNA for the CDR3: TGTGCCATCAGTGATAGTCGGGGGGGATCCTACAATGAGCAGTTCTTC. Protein product: CAISDSRGGSYNEQFF.

This chain joins TRBV7-2 and TRBJ2-3; D is possibly TRBD1 (5 bases). CDR3 length: 14 residues. Germline CDR1 is SGHTA and CDR2 is FQGNSA. V was cut by 3 bases and J by 7 bases, with 14 bases left in between. In nucleotides, the CDR3 is TGTGCCAGCAGCTTTACAGGTTTCGCGAATACGCAGTATTTT. Translation gives CASSFTGFANTQYF.

The V gene is TRBV7-3, the J gene TRBJ1-1; no firm D call. The CDR3 extends over 13 amino acids. Trimming took off 5 bases at V and 2 bases at J, with 9 bases between the two ends. The V gene's germline CDR1 is SGHTA and CDR2 FQGTGA. In DNA form, the CDR3 reads TGTGCCAGCAGCCTTCACATAAACACTGAAGCTTTCTTT. Its translation: CASSLHINTEAFF. The complete variable domain, with remaining parts taken from reference TRBV7-3 and TRBJ1-1, reads GAGVSQTPSNKVTEKGKYVELRCDPISGHTALYWYRQSLGQGPEFLIYFQGTGAADDSGLPNDRFFAVRPEGSVSTLKIQRTERGDSAVYLCASSLHINTEAFFGQGTRLTVV.

The rearrangement uses TRBV5-1 and TRBJ2-2; D may be TRBD2 (6 bases). V dropped 2 bases and J dropped 6 bases, with 20 bases sitting between them. The CDR3 loop spans 17 amino acids. CDR1 SGHRS and CDR2 YFSETQ come from the germline V gene. The CDR3 bases are TGCGCCAGCAGCTTCAAATGGGAGGTCGTGGGTGCCGGGGAGCTGTTTTTT. It yields the protein CASSFKWEVVGAGELFF.

This chain links TRBV19 with TRBJ2-1; a weak D match, TRBD1 (6 bases). The CDR3 totals 15 residues. Germline V gene lookup returns CDR1 LNHDA and CDR2 SQIVND (reference sequence). V was trimmed by 0 bases and J by 5 bases, leaving 11 bases between them. The chain's CDR3 is CASSIDEGDNNEQFF. The CDR3 nucleotides read TGTGCCAGTAGTATAGATGAGGGGGACAACAATGAGCAGTTCTTC.

For this clone: The same CDR3 arises from other DNA sequences in this sample as well. V is TRBV7-2 and J is TRBJ2-5; 10 positions agree with TRBD1. The CDR3 is 14 residues long. The V gene end was trimmed by 4 bases and the J gene end by 5 bases; junction bases not matched to a gene: 4. The germline gives CDR1 SGHTA, CDR2 FQGNSA. CDR3 sequence reads: CASSSDRGRETQYF. The CDR3 DNA reads TGTGCCAGCAGCTCGGACAGGGGGAGGGAGACCCAGTACTTC.

The chain recombines TRBV9 with TRBJ1-3; no firm D call. The germline V and J ends were trimmed by 3 bases and 2 bases, with 3 bases remaining between them. This CDR3 has 12 residues. Germline CDR1 reads SGDLS; CDR2 reads YYNGEE. In DNA, the CDR3 is TGTGCCAGCAGCGCGGCTGGAAACACCATATATTTT. This translates into CASSAAGNTIYF.

CDR3 loop: CASSWQLAGGGEQYF. CDR3 nucleotide sequence: TGTGCCAGCAGCTGGCAACTAGCGGGAGGCGGGGAGCAGTACTTC. The chain employs TRBV11-1 and TRBJ2-7; 12 bases are shared with TRBD2. This CDR3 has 15 amino acids. Germline CDR1 reads SGHAT; CDR2 reads FQDESV (reference sequence). Trimming at V came to 4 bases and at J to 7 bases, leaving 8 bases not matched to a gene.

This clone was counted once. The chain is built from TRBV5-6 and TRBJ2-3, with TRBD2 matching 9 bases. After removal of 1 base from V and 2 bases from J, the junction contained 8 bases not matched to a gene. The CDR3 extends over 17 amino acids. Germline CDR1 reads SGHDT; CDR2 reads YYEEEE. This CDR3 is CASSLLRAGGTTDTQYF. CDR3 nucleotides: TGTGCCAGCAGCTTGCTGAGGGCGGGAGGGACCACAGATACGCAGTATTTT.

This clone turned up a few times. The chain employs TRBV7-9 and TRBJ2-1; the D is unclear. Germline V lookup: CDR1 SEHNR, CDR2 FQNEAQ (reference sequence). The CDR3 spans 14 residues. Trimming removed 5 bases at V and 0 bases at J, with 8 bases between. The CDR3 is CASSPLASYNEQFF. CDR3 in DNA: TGTGCCAGCAGCCCCTTGGCCTCCTACAATGAGCAGTTCTTC.

The chain is built from TRBV20-1 and TRBJ1-1; no definite D call. The CDR3 runs 10 residues. The germline V and J ends were trimmed by 3 bases and 10 bases, with 9 bases remaining between them. The germline V gene has CDR1 DFQATT and CDR2 SNEGSKA (reference sequence). CDR3 nucleotide sequence: TGCAGTGCTAGTTGGGAGGTAGCTTTCTTT. Its translation: CSASWEVAFF.

This clone was seen once. The CDR3 loop reads CASSAGTGLNTEAFF. DNA for the CDR3: TGTGCCAGCTCAGCCGGGACAGGCCTGAACACTGAAGCTTTCTTT. The J gene is TRBJ1-1, the V gene TRBV18, with 8 bases identical to TRBD1. J gave up 0 bases and V 5 bases, and 5 bases lay outside the gene matches. The germline V gene encodes CDR1 KGHSH and CDR2 LQKENI. The CDR3 contains 15 residues.

The V call is TRBV7-2, the J call TRBJ2-5; TRBD2 matches 10 bases. The CDR3 contains 14 residues. V lost 5 bases to trimming and J lost 3 bases; unmatched junction nucleotides: 3. The germline V gene encodes CDR1 SGHTA and CDR2 FQGNSA. As DNA, the CDR3 is TGTGCCAGCAGCCCTAGCGGGAGAGAAGAGACCCAGTACTTC. It is translated as CASSPSGREETQYF.

The chain employs TRBV7-9 and TRBJ2-1; no firm D call. CDR3 length: 16 amino acids. Trimming cost V 4 bases and J 4 bases, with 17 bases left between them. Germline V lookup: CDR1 SEHNR, CDR2 FQNEAQ (reference sequence). CDR3 protein: CASSYINRVNYNEQFF. CDR3 nucleotide sequence: TGTGCCAGCAGCTATATCAACCGGGTAAATTACAATGAGCAGTTCTTC.

The chain employs TRBV29-1 and TRBJ1-4; TRBD1 might be the D (6 bases). This CDR3 has 16 amino acids. Germline CDR1 is SQVTM and CDR2 is ANQGSEA. Trimming removed 5 bases from V and 2 bases from J, with 18 bases in between. The CDR3 DNA reads TGCAGCGTTTTAAAAGGGGGGGGGATCACTAATGAAAAACTGTTTTTT. It yields the protein CSVLKGGGITNEKLFF.

V is TRBV3-1 (or the pseudogene TRBV3-2) and J is TRBJ1-4; tentatively, D is TRBD1 (5 bases). CDR3 length: 19 amino acids. CDR1 and CDR2 from the germline V gene are LGHDT and YNNKEL (reference sequence). The ends were cut back, 1 base at V and 8 bases at J, with 26 bases in the middle. The CDR3 nucleotides read TGTGCCAGCAGCCAAGTCGAAGATATGGTTCGGCAGGGAGGCGAAAAACTGTTTTTT. This codes for CASSQVEDMVRQGGEKLFF.

The chain combines TRBV6-6 with TRBJ2-5; TRBD1 matches 8 bases. This CDR3 has 14 residues. The ends lost 7 bases at V and 1 base at J; junction bases unmatched: 5. The germline V gene has CDR1 MNHNY and CDR2 SVGAGI (reference sequence). DNA of the CDR3: TGTGCCAGCAACCCCAGGGGGCCCCAAGAGACCCAGTACTTC. This gives the protein CASNPRGPQETQYF.

The rearrangement uses TRBV5-1 and TRBJ2-7; D perhaps matches TRBD1 (6 bases). CDR3 size: 16 residues. V lost 0 bases and J 2 bases, leaving 15 bases between the germline ends. CDR1 is SGHRS, CDR2 YFSETQ, per germline. Written as DNA, the CDR3 is TGCGCCAGCAGCTTGGTGGCTGACAGGTTCGCCTACGAGCAGTACTTC. This sequence encodes CASSLVADRFAYEQYF.